Below are 17 T cell receptor beta chains sequenced from a single sample in a study of blood T cell repertoires in COVID-19 (dated by TCRdb to 2020 to 2022). Receptor amplification or capture employed the immunoSEQ multiplex PCR assay. As stored in TCRdb, this immuneACCESS dataset retains in-frame rearrangements with V and J assigned. A fraction of the clones does not appear; measured against another copy, unresolved V genes explain less than half of the discrepancy, and the remainder lacks a known reason. A total of 250,000 to 350,000 clones appear in this sample, around 89% of them only once. The ten most abundant clones make up around 13% of the sample. Sequenced sample: peripheral blood. Receptors were obtained from an older woman with acute or convalescent COVID-19.

The sample holds one count of this clone. The CDR3 sequence is CASSGRDRAGTDYGYTF. CDR3 nucleotides: TGTGCCAGCAGTGGCCGGGACAGGGCGGGAACGGACTATGGCTACACCTTC. The V gene is TRBV28, the J gene TRBJ1-2; 9 positions agree with TRBD1. Germline V gives CDR1 MDHEN, CDR2 SYDVKM. The CDR3 totals 17 residues. V shed 5 bases and J 3 bases; nucleotides not matched to a gene: 13.

The chain uses TRBV29-1 and TRBJ1-4; no clear D gene. V lost 5 bases and J lost 15, with 25 bases in between. The CDR3 extends over 14 amino acids. Germline CDR1 SQVTM, CDR2 ANQGSEA. CDR3 nucleotides: TGCAGCGTTACCTTCTCCAGGAGCCCGGGGAGGGTGTTTTTT. Residues: CSVTFSRSPGRVFF.

CDR3 coding DNA: TGTGCCAGCAGCTTGTCCGGGATGAGCACTGAAGCTTTCTTT. This codes for CASSLSGMSTEAFF. The chain joins TRBV7-6 to TRBJ1-1; D gene ambiguous. V was pared by 3 bases and J by 4 bases, with 12 bases between. The CDR3 has 14 amino acids. The germline CDR1 and CDR2 sequences are SGHVS and FNYEAQ.

The V call is TRBV5-8, the J call TRBJ2-3, with 10 bases identical to TRBD2. Germline CDR1 and CDR2: SGHTS and YDEGEE. The CDR3 consists of 17 residues. Trimming took 4 bases from V and 0 from J; bases not matched to a gene: 8. The DNA of the CDR3 is TGTGCCAGCAGCCCACTAGCGGGGAACCCTAGCACAGATACGCAGTATTTT. Its protein is CASSPLAGNPSTDTQYF.

The rearrangement uses TRBV9 and TRBJ2-5; D not certain. This CDR3 comprises 12 residues. Per the germline V gene, CDR1 is SGDLS and CDR2 is YYNGEE. V gave up 0 bases and J gave up 9 bases, with 9 bases separating them. The CDR3 sequence is CASSVERGPQYF. CDR3 DNA sequence: TGTGCCAGCAGCGTAGAACGAGGTCCCCAGTACTTC. The variable domain in full, with the rest retrieved from reference TRBV9 and TRBJ2-5, is DSGVTQTPKHLITATGQRVTLRCSPRSGDLSVYWYQQSLDQGLQFLIQYYNGEERAKGNILERFSAQQFPDLHSELNLSSLELGDSALYFCASSVERGPQYFGPGTRLLVL.

Sample share makes this clone medium-sized. This sample includes further DNA sequences coding for the same CDR3. This chain links TRBV7-3 with TRBJ2-3; 10 bases align to TRBD2. The germline V gene has CDR1 SGHTA and CDR2 FQGTGA. CDR3 length: 15 residues. The J segment lost 2 bases and the V segment lost 5 bases, leaving 4 bases of the junction unmatched. CDR3 protein: CASSQAGGSTDTQYF. The CDR3 coding sequence is TGTGCCAGCAGCCAAGCGGGAGGGTCCACAGATACGCAGTATTTT.

This clone was seen a few times. V is TRBV30 and J is TRBJ2-7, with D unresolved. Germline assignment: CDR1 GTSNPN and CDR2 SVGIG (reference sequence). Trimming removed 0 bases at V and 6 bases at J, with 6 bases between. The CDR3 spans 11 residues. In DNA form, the CDR3 reads TGTGCCTGGAGTGTACTTGGCGAGCAGTACTTC. Its translation is CAWSVLGEQYF.

V usage is TRBV24-1 and J usage is TRBJ1-2; weak D call: TRBD1 (6 bases). The CDR3 has 13 amino acids. Germline V gene lookup returns CDR1 KGHDR and CDR2 SFDVKD. Trimming stripped 4 bases from V and 8 bases from J, with 13 bases between. In DNA, the CDR3 is TGTGCCACCAGTGACCCCGGGGGGGGCGGCTACACCTTC. It codes for CATSDPGGGGYTF.

The chain joins TRBV28 to TRBJ2-7; 10 nucleotides match TRBD1. Germline V gives CDR1 MDHEN, CDR2 SYDVKM. The CDR3 contains 16 residues. V dropped 2 bases and J dropped 4; count of bases not matched to a gene: 8. The CDR3 is CASSLIKPGQGYEQYF. The CDR3 coding sequence is TGTGCCAGCAGTTTAATTAAACCGGGACAGGGGTACGAGCAGTACTTC.

The rearrangement links TRBV7-2 to TRBJ1-4, with TRBD1 identical over 10 bases. CDR3 size: 15 residues. After removal of 5 bases from V and 5 bases from J, the junction contained 5 bases not matched to a gene. CDR1 and CDR2 (germline): SGHTA, FQGNSA. For the CDR3, the DNA is TGTGCCAGCAGCCCCGACAGGGGGCGAAATGAAAAACTGTTTTTT. This encodes CASSPDRGRNEKLFF.

The gene calls are TRBV2 and TRBJ1-2; D uncertain. The V end lost 10 bases, the J end lost 0 bases, and 12 bases lay between the germline ends. CDR3 length equals 13 residues. Germline CDR1 SNHLY, CDR2 FYNNEI. The CDR3 sequence is CATSELANYGYTF. CDR3 in DNA: TGTGCCACCTCGGAGTTAGCTAACTATGGCTACACCTTC.

This sequence joins TRBV30 and TRBJ1-2; possible D gene TRBD1, 6 bases. Germline loops: CDR1 GTSNPN, CDR2 SVGIG (reference sequence). The V gene lost 8 bases and the J gene lost 4 bases, with 17 bases spanning the gap. This CDR3 has 13 amino acids. CDR3 sequence reads: CAQRQEPFYGYTF. In DNA form, the CDR3 reads TGTGCCCAACGACAGGAGCCCTTCTATGGCTACACCTTC.

The chain carries TRBV5-1 and TRBJ2-7; 8 positions agree with TRBD2. Germline CDR1 and CDR2: SGHRS and YFSETQ. V was pared by 5 bases and J by 7 bases, with 11 bases of the junction left unmatched. CDR3 length equals 14 residues. DNA for the CDR3: TGCGCCAGCAGTGACCTAGGACTAGCACGTGAGCAGTACTTC. Translation: CASSDLGLAREQYF.

The CDR3 sequence is CASSQVATNEKLFF. The CDR3 DNA sequence: TGTGCCAGCAGCCAGGTTGCAACTAATGAAAAACTGTTTTTT. The chain recombines TRBV5-5 with TRBJ1-4; no clear D gene. Trimming removed 4 bases from V and 0 bases from J, with 7 bases in between. The CDR3 length is 14 residues. Germline lookup yields CDR1 SGHKS and CDR2 YYEKEE (reference sequence).

The chain couples TRBV19 to TRBJ2-7; D is uncertain. The CDR3 sequence is 12 residues long. Germline CDR1 LNHDA, CDR2 SQIVND (reference sequence). V was clipped by 7 bases and J by 3 bases, with 10 bases between them. In nucleotides, the CDR3 is TGTGCCAGTAAGAACAGCAGCTACGAGCAGTACTTC. It yields the protein CASKNSSYEQYF.

This sequence joins TRBV6-6 and TRBJ2-1; 11 bases align to TRBD2. The CDR3 has 17 residues. The germline V gene encodes CDR1 MNHNY and CDR2 SVGAGI (reference sequence). With V trimmed by 5 bases and J by 2 bases, 8 bases remained unmatched. CDR3 in amino acids: CASSLSGGAEAYNEQFF. Written as DNA, the CDR3 is TGTGCCAGCAGTCTTAGCGGGGGGGCCGAGGCCTACAATGAGCAGTTCTTC.

The V and J genes are TRBV5-4 and TRBJ1-2; TRBD1 might be the D (6 bases). Trimming removed 2 bases from V and 3 bases from J, with 14 bases in between. This CDR3 spans 15 amino acids. Germline V gene lookup returns CDR1 SGHNT and CDR2 YYREEE (reference sequence). Here the CDR3 reads CASSLGTSVDYGYTF. The DNA for the CDR3 is TGTGCCAGCAGCTTAGGGACATCGGTCGACTATGGCTACACCTTC.